This entry concerns a single T cell receptor beta chain. The antigen it recognizes is unknown. Base qualities were left out, and no much larger clone turns up one base away. V loses 2 bases, J loses 7 bases, and the germline ends lie 15 bases apart. The CDR3 holds 15 amino acids from the cysteine to the phenylalanine. Only the CDR3 portion is preserved as DNA: 45 bases, with reading frame beginning at the first base. CDR1 and CDR2, looked up from the germline V gene (reference sequence), are LNHDA and SQIVND. The source of the sample is a study of control samples from healthy donors and cancer patients (dated by TCRdb to the early 2020s). The library was produced with the immunoSEQ multiplex PCR assay. The table was pulled from immuneACCESS by TCRdb, which kept in-frame rearrangements only. Such tables lose some clones; where checked, under half of the loss comes from unresolved V genes, and the rest has no known cause. The sample has around 78,000 clones on record, roughly 93% of them singletons. The ten largest make up around 4.5% of the sample.

The TCR originated in a woman aged 18 to 35 in good health. In this chain, TRBV19 is recombined with TRBJ1-5; matching of 5 bases hints at TRBD1 as the D gene. The sequenced material came from blood. The encoded CDR3 is CASSIMGRGVQPQHF. The nucleotide sequence reads TGTGCCAGTAGTATAATGGGGAGAGGGGTCCAGCCCCAGCATTTT.